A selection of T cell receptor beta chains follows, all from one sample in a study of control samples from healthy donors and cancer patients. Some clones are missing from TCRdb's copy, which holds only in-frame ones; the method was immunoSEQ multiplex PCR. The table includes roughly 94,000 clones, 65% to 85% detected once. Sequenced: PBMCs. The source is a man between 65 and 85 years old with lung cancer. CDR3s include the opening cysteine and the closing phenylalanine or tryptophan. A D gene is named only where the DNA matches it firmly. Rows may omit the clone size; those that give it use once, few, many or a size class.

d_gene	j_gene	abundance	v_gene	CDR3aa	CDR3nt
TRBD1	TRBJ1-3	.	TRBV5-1	CASSLGTAGNTIYF	TGCGCCAGCAGCCTGGGGACAGCCGGAAACACCATATATTTT
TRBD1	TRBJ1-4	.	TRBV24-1	CATSDGGTGGEKLFF	TGTGCCACCAGTGATGGGGGGACAGGGGGCGAAAAACTGTTTTTT
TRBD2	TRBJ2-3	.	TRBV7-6	CASTLQVAGGQVGPDTQYF	TGTGCCAGCACCCTACAAGTGGCGGGGGGCCAGGTGGGCCCAGATACGCAGTATTTT
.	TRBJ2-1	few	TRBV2	CASSGEPVGGPGNEQFF	TGTGCCAGCAGCGGAGAACCGGTGGGGGGGCCGGGGAATGAGCAGTTCTTC
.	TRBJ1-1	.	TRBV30	CAWNRGVWTEAFF	TGTGCCTGGAATCGGGGGGTTTGGACTGAAGCTTTCTTT
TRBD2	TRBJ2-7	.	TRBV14	CASSQPGGLDYEQYF	TGTGCCAGCAGCCAACCAGGAGGACTAGACTACGAGCAGTACTTC
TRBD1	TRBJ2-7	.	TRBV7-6	CASSSGGQGNHEQYF	TGTGCCAGCAGCTCAGGGGGACAGGGGAACCACGAGCAGTACTTC
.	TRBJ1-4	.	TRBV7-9	CASSPPPVTNEKLFF	TGTGCCAGCAGCCCACCGCCGGTTACTAATGAAAAACTGTTTTTT
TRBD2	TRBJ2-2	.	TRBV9	CASSPQGLAGAGELFF	TGTGCCAGCAGCCCCCAGGGACTAGCGGGGGCCGGGGAGCTGTTTTTT
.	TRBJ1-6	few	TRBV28	CASRAQGSPLHF	TGTGCCAGCAGAGCGCAGGGTTCACCCCTCCACTTT
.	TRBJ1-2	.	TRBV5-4	CASSLAPLQGYTF	TGTGCCAGCAGCTTAGCACCTTTGCAGGGCTACACCTTC
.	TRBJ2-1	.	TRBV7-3	CASSLSSEGYNEQFF	TGTGCCAGCAGCTTAAGTTCTGAGGGGTACAATGAGCAGTTCTTC
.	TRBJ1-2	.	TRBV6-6	CASSYRQRVTDGYTF	TGTGCCAGCAGTTACCGACAGAGGGTGACGGATGGCTACACCTTC
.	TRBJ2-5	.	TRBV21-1	CASNNPVGQETQYF	TGTGCCAGCAACAACCCCGTTGGACAAGAGACCCAGTACTTC
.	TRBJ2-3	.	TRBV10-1	CASSENPGVYPDTQYF	TGCGCCAGCAGTGAGAATCCGGGGGTGTACCCAGATACGCAGTATTTT
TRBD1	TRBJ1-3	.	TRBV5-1	CASSSRGQGISGNTIYF	TGCGCCAGCAGCTCCAGGGGACAGGGGATCTCTGGAAACACCATATATTTT
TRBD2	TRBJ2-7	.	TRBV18	CASSPPTSGGYEQYF	TGTGCCAGCTCACCACCCACTAGCGGGGGCTACGAGCAGTACTTC
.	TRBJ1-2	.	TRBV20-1	CSASRGSYGYTF	TGCAGTGCTAGTCGGGGTAGCTATGGCTACACCTTC
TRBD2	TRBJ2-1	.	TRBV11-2	CASSLVGGNEQFF	TGTGCCAGCAGCTTAGTCGGGGGGAATGAGCAGTTCTTC
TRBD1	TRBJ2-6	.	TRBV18	CASSRNHGTGGSGANVLTF	TGTGCCAGCTCACGCAATCACGGGACAGGCGGGTCTGGGGCCAACGTCCTGACTTTC
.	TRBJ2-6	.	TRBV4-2	CASSQEATGSAGANVLTF	TGTGCCAGCAGCCAAGAGGCCACAGGTAGCGCTGGGGCCAACGTCCTGACTTTC
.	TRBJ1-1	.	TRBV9	CASSVGLRGGEAFF	TGTGCCAGCAGCGTAGGGCTTCGGGGGGGTGAAGCTTTCTTT
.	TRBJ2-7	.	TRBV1	CTSSQDYPDSYEQYF	TGCACCAGCAGCCAAGATTATCCCGACTCCTACGAGCAGTACTTC
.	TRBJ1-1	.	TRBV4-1	CASSQSETRRDTEAFF	TGCGCCAGCAGCCAATCCGAGACCCGGAGGGACACTGAAGCTTTCTTT
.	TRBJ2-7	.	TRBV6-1	CASSDIGPREQYF	TGTGCCAGCAGTGATATCGGACCCCGCGAGCAGTACTTC
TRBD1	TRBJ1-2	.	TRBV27	CASSEQGVYGYTF	TGTGCCAGCAGTGAACAGGGGGTCTATGGCTACACCTTC
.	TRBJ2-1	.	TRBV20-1	CSASGDEQFF	TGCAGTGCTTCAGGGGATGAGCAGTTCTTC
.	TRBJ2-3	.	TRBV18	CASSSRVAGTSTDTQYF	TGTGCCAGCTCCTCCAGGGTTGCAGGCACCAGCACAGATACGCAGTATTTT
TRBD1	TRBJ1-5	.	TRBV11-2	CASSSQGGNQPQHF	TGTGCCAGCAGCTCCCAGGGGGGAAATCAGCCCCAGCATTTT